Presented here are 24 T cell receptor beta chains from one specimen sequenced in a study of OX40 agonist ivuxolimab in advanced cancers. Clones were read by immunoSEQ multiplex PCR, and TCRdb kept only the in-frame ones, dropping some. This sample yields more than 45,000 clones, of which about 82% are seen a single time; around 2.7% belongs to the top ten. Sequenced here: CD4+ or CD8+ T cells sorted from blood, sampled in a trial of the OX40 agonist ivuxolimab. The receptor set was obtained from an adult with an advanced solid tumor such as melanoma, head and neck, liver or kidney cancer.

CDR3 sequence: CAIKGQDIYGYTF. The CDR3 bases are TGTGCCATCAAGGGACAGGATATCTATGGCTACACCTTC. The chain uses TRBV10-3 and TRBJ1-2; TRBD1 matches at 8 bases. V was pared by 7 bases and J by 4 bases, with 5 bases of the junction left unmatched. CDR1 ENHRY and CDR2 SYGVKD come from the germline V gene. The CDR3 extends over 13 amino acids.

J is TRBJ2-5 and V is TRBV7-2; no clear D. The germline V gene has CDR1 SGHTA and CDR2 FQGNSA. The CDR3 extends over 11 amino acids. The V and J ends lost 3 bases and 4 bases respectively, with 3 bases between them. CDR3 sequence: CASSFLETQYF. CDR3 nucleotide sequence: TGTGCCAGCAGCTTTCTAGAGACCCAGTACTTC.

This chain uses TRBV7-3 with TRBJ2-2; D is undetermined. The CDR3 is 16 amino acids. Trimming shortened V by 5 bases and J by 2 bases, and 15 bases separated the two germline ends. Germline CDR1 and CDR2: SGHTA and FQGTGA. CDR3 loop: CASSQAAVFNTGELFF. As DNA, the CDR3 is TGTGCCAGCAGCCAGGCGGCAGTCTTTAACACCGGGGAGCTGTTTTTT.

This clone was detected once. The rearrangement joins TRBV7-2 to TRBJ2-1; 10 bases align to TRBD2. V was clipped by 4 bases and J by 7 bases; unmatched bases: 13. CDR3 size: 17 residues. Germline CDR1 is SGHTA and CDR2 is FQGNSA. CDR3 region: CASSSGSSGGAENEQFF. In nucleotides, the CDR3 is TGTGCCAGCAGCTCCGGTTCTAGCGGGGGCGCCGAAAATGAGCAGTTCTTC.

The chain has TRBV28 and TRBJ1-5; D call uncertain. The CDR3 consists of 15 residues. CDR1 and CDR2 (germline): MDHEN, SYDVKM. The germline V and J ends were trimmed by 5 bases and 3 bases, with 14 bases remaining between them. The chain's CDR3 is CASSNFFRVNQPQHF. The CDR3 DNA sequence: TGTGCCAGCAGTAATTTTTTCCGGGTCAATCAGCCCCAGCATTTT.

On this clone: Its ends do not fully match the called genes, so a read error is possible. The chain employs TRBV7-7 and TRBJ2-1, with D perhaps TRBD1 (6 bases). Germline V gives CDR1 SSHAT, CDR2 FNYEAQ (reference sequence). The CDR3 is 15 amino acids. Here the CDR3 DNA reads TGTGCTAGCAGCCGGAACAGGGAACCTTACAATGAGCAGTTCTTC. It codes for CASSRNREPYNEQFF.

The chain combines TRBV19 with TRBJ2-1, with D tentatively TRBD1 or TRBD2 (6 bases each). Trimming stripped 8 bases from V and 5 bases from J, with 13 bases between. The CDR3 runs 13 residues. The germline CDR1 and CDR2 sequences are LNHDA and SQIVND (reference sequence). CDR3 in amino acids: CASATGGNNEQFF. CDR3 coding DNA: TGTGCCAGTGCCACCGGGGGCAACAATGAGCAGTTCTTC.

The V and J genes are TRBV7-2 and TRBJ2-7; 13 bases are shared with TRBD2. Trimming took 4 bases from V and 7 from J; bases not matched to a gene: 16. The CDR3 consists of 18 residues. Germline values: CDR1 SGHTA, CDR2 FQGNSA. CDR3 amino acids: CASSSRTSGGPAVGEQYF. In DNA, the CDR3 is TGTGCCAGCAGCTCCCGGACTAGCGGGGGCCCGGCGGTTGGTGAGCAGTACTTC.

This clone is judged medium-sized (0.01 to 0.1%). The chain joins TRBV7-3 to TRBJ1-6, with D hard to call. Germline V lookup: CDR1 SGHTA, CDR2 FQGTGA. This CDR3 comprises 12 residues. Trimming stripped 4 bases from V and 9 bases from J, with 7 bases between. In nucleotides, the CDR3 is TGTGCCAGCAGCTCCCCGGGTTCACCCCTCCACTTT. Its protein product is CASSSPGSPLHF.

This clone was seen a few times. The chain links TRBV11-3 to TRBJ1-2; D possibly corresponds to TRBD1 (5 bases). V lost 1 base, J lost 4 bases, and 10 bases lay in between. The germline V gene has CDR1 SGHNT and CDR2 YENEEA. This CDR3 spans 14 amino acids. CDR3 sequence reads: CASSLGGDGYGYTF. The CDR3 region has the DNA TGTGCCAGCAGCTTAGGGGGGGACGGCTATGGCTACACCTTC. Variable domain in full (rest from reference TRBV11-3 and TRBJ1-2): EAGVVQSPRYKIIEKKQPVAFWCNPISGHNTLYWYLQNLGQGPELLIRYENEEAVDDSQLPKDRFSAERLKGVDSTLKIQPAELGDSAVYLCASSLGGDGYGYTFGSGTRLTVV.

The chain employs TRBV2 and TRBJ1-2; the match to TRBD1 covers 8 bases. Per the germline V gene, CDR1 is SNHLY and CDR2 is FYNNEI. The CDR3 has 15 amino acids. V was clipped by 3 bases and J by 1 base; unmatched bases: 4. The CDR3 loop is CASSENRGYNYGYTF. CDR3 bases: TGTGCCAGCAGTGAGAACAGGGGGTATAACTATGGCTACACCTTC.

The CDR3 DNA reads TGTGCCAGCAGCGGCTTCACAGATACGCAGTATTTT. This encodes CASSGFTDTQYF. The chain couples TRBV9 to TRBJ2-3; D gene ambiguous. Trimming pared 3 bases from V and 2 bases from J, leaving 4 bases between. The CDR3 runs 12 residues. Germline V gene lookup returns CDR1 SGDLS and CDR2 YYNGEE.

This clone was recorded only once. The genes are TRBV18 and TRBJ2-7; D remains unclear. Trimming took off 5 bases at V and 4 bases at J, with 9 bases between the two ends. The germline V gene has CDR1 KGHSH and CDR2 LQKENI. This CDR3 contains 12 residues. As DNA, the CDR3 is TGTGCCAGCTCAATGCCTGGGTACGAGCAGTACTTC. This codes for CASSMPGYEQYF.

The chain couples TRBV30 to TRBJ1-5; maybe TRBD1 (6 bases). The CDR3 is made up of 13 amino acids. V shed 2 bases and J shed 7 bases, with 12 bases lying between them. Germline values: CDR1 GTSNPN, CDR2 SVGIG (reference sequence). The CDR3 is CAWSPTGFQPQHF. CDR3 coding DNA: TGTGCCTGGAGTCCTACAGGGTTCCAGCCCCAGCATTTT. Complete variable domain (other parts from reference TRBV30 and TRBJ1-5): SQTIHQWPATLVQPVGSPLSLECTVEGTSNPNLYWYRQAAGRGLQLLFYSVGIGQISSEVPQNLSASRPQDRQFILSSKKLLLSDSGFYLCAWSPTGFQPQHFGDGTRLSIL.

The chain joins TRBV30 to TRBJ1-6; weak D call: TRBD1 (6 bases). CDR1 is GTSNPN, CDR2 SVGIG, per germline (reference sequence). The CDR3 contains 13 residues. The ends were cut back, 6 bases at V and 14 bases at J, with 20 bases in the middle. The CDR3: CACLTGTRSTLHF. In DNA, the CDR3 is TGTGCCTGCCTCACCGGGACAAGGAGCACCCTCCACTTT.

J is TRBJ1-2 and V is TRBV5-1; D unresolved. The germline CDR1 and CDR2 sequences are SGHRS and YFSETQ. V gave up 3 bases and J gave up 0 bases, with 3 bases separating them. The CDR3 runs to 12 residues. CDR3: CASSSTNYGYTF. The DNA of the CDR3 is TGCGCCAGCAGCTCAACTAACTATGGCTACACCTTC.

The V and J genes are TRBV12-5 and TRBJ2-3; 8 positions agree with TRBD1. V dropped 5 bases and J dropped 5; count of bases not matched to a gene: 6. The CDR3 has 14 amino acids. The germline V gene has CDR1 LGHNT and CDR2 FRNRAP. The CDR3 DNA sequence: TGTGCTAGTGGTGGGCAGGGGGCGGGAGATACGCAGTATTTT. Amino acid sequence: CASGGQGAGDTQYF.

The chain uses TRBV6-7 and TRBJ1-5, with TRBD1 matching 9 bases. TRBV6-7 is noted as an ORF with a role that remains uncertain. V shed 5 bases and J 3 bases; nucleotides not matched to a gene: 5. The CDR3 has 15 amino acids. The CDR3 bases are TGTGCCAGCAGTGGACGACAGGGGGACAATCAGCCCCAGCATTTT. Protein product: CASSGRQGDNQPQHF.

In its sample, this clone was seen a few times. The chain uses TRBV7-8 and TRBJ1-6; D not certain. V lost 1 base and J lost 9, with 16 bases in between. The CDR3 has 16 residues. Germline CDR1 is SGHVS and CDR2 is FQNEAQ. This CDR3 is CASSLGIPRFGSPLHF. CDR3 DNA sequence: TGTGCCAGCAGCTTAGGGATCCCCCGATTCGGTTCACCCCTCCACTTT.

V is TRBV6-4 and J is TRBJ2-1; weak D call: TRBD2 (6 bases). The length of the CDR3 is 15 residues. CDR1 is MRHNA, CDR2 SNTAGT, per germline. V was clipped by 5 bases and J by 2 bases, with 13 bases between them. For the CDR3, the DNA is TGTGCCAGCAGTCCCCTCTGGGGGGCCTACAATGAGCAGTTCTTC. Amino acid sequence: CASSPLWGAYNEQFF.

DNA of the CDR3: TGTGCCAGCAGCCTCCGCCGGGCCTCCCAAGAGACCCAGTACTTC. It encodes CASSLRRASQETQYF. V and J are TRBV7-2 and TRBJ2-5; D ambiguous. The CDR3 loop spans 15 amino acids. Looked up from germline, CDR1 is SGHTA and CDR2 is FQGNSA. V was cut by 5 bases and J by 1 base, with 14 bases left in between.

The chain links TRBV14 to TRBJ1-1; 10 bases agree with TRBD1. Per the germline V gene, CDR1 is SGHDN and CDR2 is FVKESK. This CDR3 has 16 residues. Trimming cost V 1 base and J 8 bases; bases outside gene matches: 10. CDR3 sequence (DNA): TGTGCCAGCAGCCAAGTTGGGACAGGGGTACAGGGGGAAGCTTTCTTT. Its translation: CASSQVGTGVQGEAFF.

The rearrangement links TRBV28 to TRBJ1-6, with TRBD1 identical over 12 bases. The trim removed 5 bases at V and 8 bases at J, leaving 4 bases unmatched. This CDR3 comprises 15 residues. Germline values: CDR1 MDHEN, CDR2 SYDVKM. DNA of the CDR3: TGTGCCAGCAGTCGGGACAGGGGGCAGTATTCACCCCTCCACTTT. Protein sequence: CASSRDRGQYSPLHF.

This chain links TRBV19 with TRBJ2-5, with D unresolved. The CDR3 runs 16 residues. Trimming pared 5 bases from V and 5 bases from J, leaving 21 bases between. CDR1 and CDR2 from the germline V gene are LNHDA and SQIVND (reference sequence). The CDR3 here is CASSHLGSIERETQYF. DNA for the CDR3: TGTGCCAGTAGTCATCTGGGTAGCATTGAAAGGGAGACCCAGTACTTC.